This is a list of T cell receptor beta chains from one sample in a study of cytomegalovirus exposure and HLA in healthy donors. The repertoire was sequenced with immunoSEQ multiplex PCR; TCRdb's copy has only in-frame clones and lacks some. The sample records approximately 200,000 clones, under 80% being singletons. Sequenced sample: PBMCs. The receptors derive from a man aged 25 to 45 in good health and CMV-seropositive. The CDR3 runs from the conserved cysteine through the conserved F or W. D genes are given only for firm matches. A clone size is listed for some rows: how often the clone was seen (once, few, many), or a class if it is expanded.

D	V	J	size	length	DNA	CDR3
TRBD2	TRBV28	TRBJ2-7	once	15	TGTGCCAGCAGTCGTAGGGGCGGGAGGGTCCACGAGCAGTACTTC	CASSRRGGRVHEQYF
-	TRBV19	TRBJ1-4	-	15	TGTGCCAGTAGTATTTCCGGGGGTACTAATGAAAAACTGTTTTTT	CASSISGGTNEKLFF
-	TRBV15	TRBJ2-3	once	15	TGTGCCACCAGCAGACCGGGGGTGCAAGGAGATACGCAGTATTTT	CATSRPGVQGDTQYF
-	TRBV7-9	TRBJ2-7	-	14	TGTGCCAGCAGCTTAGGTCTAGTATGGTACGAGCAGTACTTC	CASSLGLVWYEQYF
TRBD1	TRBV6-5	TRBJ1-2	-	13	TGTGCCAGCAGACCCACAGGGGTGGATGGCTACACCTTC	CASRPTGVDGYTF
-	TRBV2	TRBJ2-1	few	11	TGTGCCAGCAATGGGGGGTGTGATTGGTTCTTC	CASNGGCDWFF
TRBD1	TRBV5-1	TRBJ1-1	-	16	TGCGCCAGCAGCTTCCAACAGGGGGTAATGAACACTGAAGCTTTCTTT	CASSFQQGVMNTEAFF
TRBD1	TRBV19	TRBJ1-5	-	15	TGTGCCAGTAAAACTCCGGGACAGTACAATCAGCCCCAGCATTTT	CASKTPGQYNQPQHF
TRBD1	TRBV9	TRBJ2-1	-	15	TGTGCCAGCAGCCCCCCCGACAGGGTAGGCCATGAGCAGTTCTTC	CASSPPDRVGHEQFF
TRBD1	TRBV27	TRBJ1-2	-	13	TGTGCCAGCAGAGCGGGACAGGGGTATGGCTACACCTTC	CASRAGQGYGYTF
-	TRBV10-2	TRBJ2-7	-	14	TGCGCCAGCAGTGAGACGCATAGCTCCTACGAGCAGTACTTC	CASSETHSSYEQYF
-	TRBV28	TRBJ2-4	-	17	TGTGCCAGCAGTTTAGTTTCCTTGGGACTAGCCAAAAACATTCAGTACTTC	CASSLVSLGLAKNIQYF
-	TRBV28	TRBJ1-5	-	11	TGTGCCAGCCATCAGGGCTCTTTTGAGCATTTT	CASHQGSFEHF
-	TRBV4-3	TRBJ2-2	-	15	TGCGCCAGCAGCCAAGATGGAGCAGCCACCGGGGAGCTGTTTTTT	CASSQDGAATGELFF
-	TRBV18	TRBJ1-1	-	15	TGTGCCAGCTCACCGCAAGTCAACAGAAACACTGAAGCTTTCTTT	CASSPQVNRNTEAFF